A selection of T cell receptor beta chains follows, all from one sample in a study of cytomegalovirus exposure and HLA in healthy donors. The protocol was immunoSEQ multiplex PCR, while the TCRdb copy is restricted to in-frame clones and leaves out a portion. This sample has 95,000 to 100,000 clones, with more than 80% found just once. The material sequenced was PBMCs. Receptors originate from a man aged 25-45 years in good health and CMV-seronegative. CDR3s include the opening cysteine and the closing phenylalanine or tryptophan. A D gene is named only where the DNA matches it firmly. Where a row states a size, it is once, few, many or the class of an expanded clone; other rows omit it.

V gene	clone size	J gene	D gene	CDR3 DNA	CDR3 protein
TRBV6-6	NA	TRBJ2-2	NA	TGTGCCAGCAGCCTCACCGGGGAGCTGTTTTTT	CASSLTGELFF
TRBV5-4	NA	TRBJ1-1	NA	TGTGCCAGCACTACCAACGAGAACACTGAAGCTTTCTTT	CASTTNENTEAFF
TRBV15	once	TRBJ2-3	NA	TGTGCCACCAGCAGCCTAGCCACAGATACGCAGTATTTT	CATSSLATDTQYF
TRBV4-1	NA	TRBJ1-2	TRBD1	TGCGCCAGCAGCCAAGTCTACCGGGACAGCGCCGACTATGGCTACACCTTC	CASSQVYRDSADYGYTF
TRBV5-6	NA	TRBJ2-3	NA	TGTGCCAGCAGCTTGGAGGGGAAGGAAGCAGATACGCAGTATTTT	CASSLEGKEADTQYF
TRBV5-4	NA	TRBJ2-7	NA	TGTGCCAGCAGCTTCGGGACATCCTCCTACGAGCAGTACTTC	CASSFGTSSYEQYF
TRBV4-1	NA	TRBJ2-2	NA	TGCGCCAGCAGCCAAGATACGGGTACCGGGGAGCTGTTTTTT	CASSQDTGTGELFF
TRBV5-1	NA	TRBJ2-1	TRBD2	TGCGCCAGCAGCTGGGGAGGGTTGAATGAGCAGTTCTTC	CASSWGGLNEQFF
TRBV11-2	NA	TRBJ2-7	NA	TGTGCCAGCAGCTTAGGAGAATGGGGCTCGCGAACCTACGAGCAGTACTTC	CASSLGEWGSRTYEQYF
TRBV28	NA	TRBJ1-2	NA	TGTGCCAGCAGTTCTTACCTCCAGGACGGGGGGAACTATGGCTACACCTTC	CASSSYLQDGGNYGYTF
TRBV13	NA	TRBJ2-1	NA	TGTGCCAGCAGCCCGAATTCGGGGGTCATGTACAATGAGCAGTTCTTC	CASSPNSGVMYNEQFF
TRBV29-1	NA	TRBJ2-1	NA	TGCAGCGTTGAAGCCCGACAGGCGATATACAATGAGCAGTTCTTC	CSVEARQAIYNEQFF
TRBV19	NA	TRBJ1-4	NA	TGTGCCAGTAGTACAAGGGACATCGAAAAACTGTTTTTT	CASSTRDIEKLFF